This TCR beta chain was sequenced for a study of cytomegalovirus exposure and HLA in healthy donors (dated by TCRdb to 2016 to 2017). Describing the broader study: In an earlier analysis of approximately 500 of the donors, under 300 Gb of sequence data and 90 million to 130 million unique TCR beta sequences from about 179 million T cells were reported. Every repertoire in the discovery cohort had been generated on one and the same sequencing platform. To decide whether each TCR beta V gene segment behaved as functional or pseudogenic, an earlier analysis of some 600 of the donors relied on high-throughput TCR beta sequencing. The later analysis used no new phenotypic data to find candidate immune exposures, relying instead on TCR beta sequences and their occurrence across donors. The number of donors typed differed by locus, with 629-630 for A, B, C, DRB1 and DQB1, more than 500 for DQA1, under 610 for DPA1, and some 470 for DPB1. To study patterns of TCR occurrence, a later analysis re-analyzed previously published TCR beta repertoires from 600 to 750 donors and added high-resolution HLA genotyping. Several DR-DQ haplotypes were handled as single units for association and clustering because linkage in the cohort was strong. To predict cytomegalovirus infection status, the study brought together high-throughput TCR immunosequencing, statistical association of individual TCRs with disease status, and machine learning. The T cell repertoires of roughly 660 subjects were profiled by immunosequencing and related to cytomegalovirus serostatus. Among some 400 genotyped donors of the cohort, an average of approximately 240,000 unique TCR beta nucleotide sequences was sequenced per donor, of which approximately 18% were non-productive. In addition to the first cohort of 500 to 850 subjects, a separate validation cohort of 130 or so different subjects was used. The study aimed to test whether cataloging public T cell receptors could reveal signatures of past pathogen exposure. Donor age, sex, ethnicity and CMV serostatus were collected together with the repertoire data. An early release covering roughly 580 HLA-typed donors comprised roughly 300 gigabases of sequencing data and some 79 million unique TCR sequences. Genome-wide SNP genotypes for about three fifths of the roughly 670 donors were used in a later genetic analysis, which treated that subset as a discovery cohort. Class I and class II HLA loci were covered by the typing at four-digit resolution. The genetic ancestry cluster associated with self-reported Caucasian donors included over 65% of the 300 to 400 genotyped donors.

The cohort consisted of hundreds of healthy bone marrow donors. All cohort members were sampled while nominally healthy, although unrecorded immune exposures were likely present. The donor tested CMV seronegative and was one of the 352 seronegative cohort members. Each donor provided a peripheral blood sample, and peripheral blood mononuclear cells were used for TCR beta sequencing. Genomic DNA was extracted from the blood cell samples with the Qiagen DNeasy Blood Extraction Kit. The germline V gene gives CDR1 as MDHEN and CDR2 as SYDVKM. V and J are truncated by 2 bases and 11 bases respectively, leaving an intervening sequence of 15 bases. From the cysteine up to the phenylalanine, the CDR3 has a length of 14 residues. Left in the record is the CDR3 DNA by itself, 42 bases read in frame from the first base. In regard to this clone: It has no known antigen specificity. Base quality data are lacking; no much larger clone is found one base away.

Broader findings and caveats from the paper: A later genetic analysis reported fewer N-insertions in productive TCRs among donors in an Asian-associated ancestry cluster than the 666-donor mean. Several of the top co-occurrence clusters appeared to be linked to parvovirus B19, influenza, CMV and Epstein-Barr virus, according to a later analysis. Linkage disequilibrium might explain the correlated functional status among segregating V segments, but an unknown experimental factor could not be excluded. A later analysis associated 15,000 or so TCR beta sequences with specific HLA alleles at a false discovery rate of 0.05. A cluster of highly shared sequence variants was judged likely to be a technical artifact of the sequencing pipeline. Because counts were too low, some 17 rarely observed V segments, including chromosome 9 orphons, were left out of the earlier analysis of a few hundred of the donors. Sequencing depth was assumed to be roughly uniform across donors in the presence/absence analyses, though that assumption may not hold. In a later analysis, HLA-associated TCR beta chains were found to be more clonally expanded and to have lower generation probabilities than equally common non-associated chains. The authors suggested that the approach could potentially be generalized to other disease states and immunological phenotypes. In the study, around 150 TCR beta chains were listed as associated with cytomegalovirus. In an earlier analysis of roughly 560 of the donors, most TCR beta V segments were observed in productive rearrangements about 90% or about 30% of the time, broadly matching IMGT annotations. In a later analysis, the rate of TCR association differed among HLA loci, with DRB1 alleles having the most associated TCRs and HLA-C alleles having the fewest. For the cohort, immune exposure information was limited to CMV serostatus. Assigning TCR associations to individual alleles was difficult when HLA alleles, especially DR and DQ, strongly co-occurred. Most TCR sequences were observed very rarely across donors, whereas some public TCRs were present in many individuals. V-gene and J-gene trimming of TCR beta chains was associated with a missense DCLRE1C variant in a later genetic analysis, and the association was replicated in an independent cohort. In both the original and validation cohorts, the classifier was reported to diagnose cytomegalovirus status with high specificity and sensitivity. Some IMGT-functional V segments, including TRBV6-2 and TRBV6-3, could not be told apart with the 87-base-pair reads, so those segments were excluded. In vitro tests confirmed that three of the cytomegalovirus-associated TCR beta chains recognize cytomegalovirus antigens. A further reported finding was that TCR beta sequences accurately predicted the HLA-A and HLA-B alleles for most subjects in the first cohort. Most CMV-associated TCR beta chains appeared to be HLA-restricted in a later analysis, and the HLA associations seemed to be driven largely by CMV exposure. In this cohort, only TCR beta chains were sequenced, and detectable features were limited by the absence of alpha or paired-chain data. Because HLA typing was unavailable for some donors at each locus, only the typed subset was used in association tests.

The method was the immunoSEQ multiplex PCR assay. For the multiplex PCR, a mixture combining 60 forward primers for TCR Vbeta segments and 13 reverse primers for TCR Jbeta segments was used. The CDR3 region of rearranged TCR beta genes was amplified from genomic DNA by a multiplex PCR assay. Amplified TCR beta libraries were sequenced as 87-base-pair reads on the Illumina HiSeq System. Per the original workflow: Across the 670 or so repertoires, a later analysis counted 80 million or so unique TCR beta chains, 9.5 million to 12 million of which were shared by at least two donors. Raw reads were error-corrected and collapsed into unique sequences by a nearest-neighbor algorithm in which closely related sequences were merged to remove PCR and sequencing errors. CDR3 sequences were aligned to IMGT reference sequences to assign V, D and J gene segments. Each retained sequence needed at least a six-nucleotide match to both a V gene segment and a J gene segment. A rearrangement counted as productive if the CDR3 had no stop codons and remained in frame with V and J, and every other rearrangement counted as non-productive. Following IMGT convention, CDR3 was defined as the stretch from the second conserved V-encoded cysteine to the conserved J-encoded phenylalanine. The earlier analysis of more than 450 of the donors excluded sequences that lacked an unambiguous match to a single V gene segment. In an earlier analysis of approximately 550 of the donors, V segments were called functional above 56.7% productive rearrangements and were called segregating when the between-donor standard deviation exceeded 5%. To diagnose cytomegalovirus status from the catalog of TCR beta chain sequences, a statistical classification framework was built. V and J gene assignment, in a later analysis, came from comparing TCR nucleotide sequences with IMGT/GENE-DB human TR gene sequences. The TCRdist pipeline was used in a later analysis to assign CDR3 sequences and most-parsimonious VDJ recombination scenarios. In a later analysis, every TCR beta chain was defined by the combination of its CDR3 amino acid sequence and its V-gene family, and reads without a unique V-gene family were dropped. As a way to deal with suspected cross-contamination and a sequencing artifact, a later analysis dropped over 550 nucleotide sequences that were highly shared and had low generation probability. For each public chain, a later analysis derived a clonal expansion index from normalized ranks of inferred template counts within each repertoire. A later analysis computed generation probabilities with a VDJ recombination model fitted to out-of-frame rearrangements, and checked the results against IGoR. In a later analysis, TCR-TCR, TCR-HLA and TCR-CMV co-occurrence was scored with hypergeometric tests, and a repertoire-size bias correction was applied to TCR pairs. To estimate false discovery rates, a later analysis permuted the HLA or CMV assignments 20 times. In a later analysis, co-occurring TCRs were grouped using DBSCAN, with TCRdist sequence similarity added in when clustering inside HLA-allele-positive subsets. Repertoires with fewer than 30,000 or more than 120,000 public chains were left out of co-occurrence clustering, as were about five repertoires with anomalous nucleotide sharing. Imported from immuneACCESS, the table was reduced by TCRdb to in-frame sequences with V and J called. These copies leave out some clones; in studies compared against another copy, an unresolved V gene accounts for under half, and the cause of the remainder is not known. V, J and clone size are those of that table, while D and trimming were read from the DNA. The sample table shows some 150,000 clones, and about 75% are seen once. Of the sample, 1.5% to 2% falls within the top ten clones.

The specimen sequenced was PBMCs. The clonotype originates from a woman in her 30s in good health and CMV-seronegative. Recombination connected TRBV28 to TRBJ1-4, and perhaps TRBD1 as D gene, on 6 matching bases. The CDR3 region reads CASSLRGKWEKLFF. The bases are TGTGCCAGCAGTTTAAGGGGGAAATGGGAGAAACTGTTTTTT.